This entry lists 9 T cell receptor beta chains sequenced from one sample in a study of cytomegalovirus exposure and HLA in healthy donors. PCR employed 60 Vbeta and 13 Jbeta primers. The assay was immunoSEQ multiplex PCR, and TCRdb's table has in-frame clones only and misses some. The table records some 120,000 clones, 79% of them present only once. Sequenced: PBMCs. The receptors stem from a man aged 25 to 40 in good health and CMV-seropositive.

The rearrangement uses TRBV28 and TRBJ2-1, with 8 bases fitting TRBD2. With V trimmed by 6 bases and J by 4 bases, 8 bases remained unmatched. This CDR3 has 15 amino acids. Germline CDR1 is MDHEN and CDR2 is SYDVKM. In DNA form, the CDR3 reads TGTGCCAGCAGCCCCGGACTAGCTGTATACAATGAGCAGTTCTTC. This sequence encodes CASSPGLAVYNEQFF.

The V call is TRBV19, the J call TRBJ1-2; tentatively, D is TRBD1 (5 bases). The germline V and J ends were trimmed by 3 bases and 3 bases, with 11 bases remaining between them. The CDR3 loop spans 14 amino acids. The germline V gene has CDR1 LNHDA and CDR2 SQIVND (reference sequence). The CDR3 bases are TGTGCCAGTAGTATCCTGGGCAGGGACTATGGCTACACCTTC. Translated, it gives CASSILGRDYGYTF.

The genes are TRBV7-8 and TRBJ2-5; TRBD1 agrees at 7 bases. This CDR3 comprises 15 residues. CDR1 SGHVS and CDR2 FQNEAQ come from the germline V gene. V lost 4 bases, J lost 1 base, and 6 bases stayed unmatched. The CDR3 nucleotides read TGTGCCAGCAGCTCAAAGACAGGGCGCCAAGAGACCCAGTACTTC. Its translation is CASSSKTGRQETQYF.

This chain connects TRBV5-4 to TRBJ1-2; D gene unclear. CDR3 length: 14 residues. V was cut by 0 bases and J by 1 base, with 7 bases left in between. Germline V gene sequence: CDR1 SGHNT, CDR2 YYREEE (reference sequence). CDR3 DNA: TGTGCCAGCAGCTTGGTACGGGGTAACTATGGCTACACCTTC. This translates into CASSLVRGNYGYTF.

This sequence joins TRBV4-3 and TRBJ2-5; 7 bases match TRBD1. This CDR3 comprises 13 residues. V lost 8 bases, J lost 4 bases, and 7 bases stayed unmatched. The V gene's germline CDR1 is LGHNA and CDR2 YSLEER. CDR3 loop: CASGTEDGETQYF. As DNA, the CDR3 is TGCGCCAGCGGGACAGAAGACGGAGAGACCCAGTACTTC.

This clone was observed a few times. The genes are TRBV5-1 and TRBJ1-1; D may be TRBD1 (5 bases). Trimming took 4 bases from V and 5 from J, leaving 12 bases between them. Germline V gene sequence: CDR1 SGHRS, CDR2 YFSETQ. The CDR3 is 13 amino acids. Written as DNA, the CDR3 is TGCGCCAGCAGCCTGCAGGGATTTACTGAAGCTTTCTTT. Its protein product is CASSLQGFTEAFF.

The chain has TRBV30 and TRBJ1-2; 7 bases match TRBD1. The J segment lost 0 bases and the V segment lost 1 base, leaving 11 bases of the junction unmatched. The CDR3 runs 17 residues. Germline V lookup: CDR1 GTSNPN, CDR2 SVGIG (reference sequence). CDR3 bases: TGTGCCTGGAGTGAGCTGCCAGGGGGTCTCACTAACTATGGCTACACCTTC. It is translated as CAWSELPGGLTNYGYTF.

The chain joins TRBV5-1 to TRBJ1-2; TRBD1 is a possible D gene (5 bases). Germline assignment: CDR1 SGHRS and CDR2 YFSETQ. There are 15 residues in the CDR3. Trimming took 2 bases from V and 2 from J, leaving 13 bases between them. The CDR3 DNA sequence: TGCGCCAGCAGCTTCGGGGGAGTGGCGAACTATGGCTACACCTTC. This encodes CASSFGGVANYGYTF. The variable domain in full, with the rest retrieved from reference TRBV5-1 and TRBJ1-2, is KAGVTQTPRYLIKTRGQQVTLSCSPISGHRSVSWYQQTPGQGLQFLFEYFSETQRNKGNFPGRFSGRQFSNSRSEMNVSTLELGDSALYLCASSFGGVANYGYTFGSGTRLTVV.

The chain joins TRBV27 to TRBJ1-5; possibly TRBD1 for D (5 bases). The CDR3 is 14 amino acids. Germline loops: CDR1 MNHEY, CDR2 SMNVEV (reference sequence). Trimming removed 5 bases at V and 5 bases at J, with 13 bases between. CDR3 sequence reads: CASSPLTGYQPQHF. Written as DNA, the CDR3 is TGTGCCAGCAGTCCTCTTACAGGTTATCAGCCCCAGCATTTT.